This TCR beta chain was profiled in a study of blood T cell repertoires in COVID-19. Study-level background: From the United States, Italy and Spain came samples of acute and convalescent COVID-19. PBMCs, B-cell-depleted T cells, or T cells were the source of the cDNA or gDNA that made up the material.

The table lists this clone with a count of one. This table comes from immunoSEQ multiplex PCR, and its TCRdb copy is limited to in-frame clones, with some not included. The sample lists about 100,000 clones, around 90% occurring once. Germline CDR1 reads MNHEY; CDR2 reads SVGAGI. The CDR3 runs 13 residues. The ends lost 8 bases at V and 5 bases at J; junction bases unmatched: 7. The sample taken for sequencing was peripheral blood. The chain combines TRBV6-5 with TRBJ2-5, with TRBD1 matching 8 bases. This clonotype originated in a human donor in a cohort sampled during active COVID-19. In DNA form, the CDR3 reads TGTGCCAGCGCGGCAGGGGGCAGGGAGACCCAGTACTTC. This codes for CASAAGGRETQYF.